This T cell receptor (beta chain) was identified during a study of control samples from healthy donors and cancer patients. Data came from immunoSEQ multiplex PCR; TCRdb stores just in-frame clones and leaves some out. The sample lists 85,000 to 110,000 clones; more than 85% were seen once. Germline lookup yields CDR1 SGHTA and CDR2 FQGTGA. V gave up 1 base and J gave up 5 bases, with 8 bases separating them. CDR3 length: 13 amino acids. The sequence was obtained from a man in his sixties with lung cancer. The chain has TRBV7-3 and TRBJ1-1; D not resolved. The material sequenced was PBMCs. The DNA of the CDR3 is TGTGCCAGCAGCTTAATTGTTAGTACTGAAGCTTTCTTT. It translates to CASSLIVSTEAFF.